Described below is a single T cell receptor (beta chain) sequence and its context. Under the authors' procedure: Amplification of reference gene primers was used by the study to estimate nucleated cell counts. Method: immunoSEQ multiplex PCR; TCRdb's copy keeps in-frame clones and lacks some. Clonal size and the V and J genes are those of that table, whereas D and trimming came from the DNA. The sample lists 35,000 to 50,000 clones; 80% to 90% were seen once. The data originate from a study of blood T cell repertoires in COVID-19. Sequencing was done on a sample of peripheral blood. This TCR was sampled from a woman of 80 years or more with acute or convalescent COVID-19.

CDR3 in DNA: TGTGCCAGTACTCCAGCAGCGGGAAACACCATATATTTT. Translating it yields CASTPAAGNTIYF. This chain joins TRBV19 and TRBJ1-3; unclear D gene. The CDR3 totals 13 residues. Germline-derived CDR1 and CDR2 are LNHDA and SQIVND (reference sequence). With 7 bases removed from V and 4 bases from J, the gap between germline ends came to 11 bases.